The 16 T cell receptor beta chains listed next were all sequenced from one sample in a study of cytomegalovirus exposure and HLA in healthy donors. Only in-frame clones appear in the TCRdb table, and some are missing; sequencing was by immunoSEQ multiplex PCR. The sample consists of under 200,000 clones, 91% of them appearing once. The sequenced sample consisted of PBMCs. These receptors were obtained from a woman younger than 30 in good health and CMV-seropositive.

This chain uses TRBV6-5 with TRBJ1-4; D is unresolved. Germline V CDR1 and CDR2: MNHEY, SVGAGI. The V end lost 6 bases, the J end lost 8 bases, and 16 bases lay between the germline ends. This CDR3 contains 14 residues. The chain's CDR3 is CASSRDFRQEKLFF. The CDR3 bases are TGTGCCAGCAGCCGAGATTTCAGGCAGGAAAAACTGTTTTTT.

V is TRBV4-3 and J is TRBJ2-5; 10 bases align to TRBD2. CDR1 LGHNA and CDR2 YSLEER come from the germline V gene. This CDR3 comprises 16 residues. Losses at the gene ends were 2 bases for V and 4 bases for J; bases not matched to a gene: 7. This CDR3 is CASSQNLVAGGETQYF. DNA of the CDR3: TGCGCCAGCAGCCAAAATCTCGTAGCGGGAGGAGAGACCCAGTACTTC.

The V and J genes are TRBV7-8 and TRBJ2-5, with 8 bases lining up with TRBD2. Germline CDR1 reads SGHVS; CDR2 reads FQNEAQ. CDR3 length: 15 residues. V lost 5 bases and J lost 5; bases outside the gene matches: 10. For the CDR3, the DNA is TGTGCCAGCAGCCCCCCGGGACTAGTCGGCGAGACCCAGTACTTC. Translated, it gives CASSPPGLVGETQYF.

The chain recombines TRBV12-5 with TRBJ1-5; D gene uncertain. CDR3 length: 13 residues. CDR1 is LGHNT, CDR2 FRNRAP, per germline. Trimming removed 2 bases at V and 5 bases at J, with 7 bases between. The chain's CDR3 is CASGLRGYQPQHF. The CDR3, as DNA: TGTGCTAGTGGTTTGCGGGGTTATCAGCCCCAGCATTTT.

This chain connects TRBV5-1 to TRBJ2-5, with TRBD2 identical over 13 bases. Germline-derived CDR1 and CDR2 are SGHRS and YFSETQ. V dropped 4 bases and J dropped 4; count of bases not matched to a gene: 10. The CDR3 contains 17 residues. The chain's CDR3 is CASSRGLAGVPGETQYF. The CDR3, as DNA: TGCGCCAGCAGCCGTGGACTAGCGGGGGTTCCGGGAGAGACCCAGTACTTC.

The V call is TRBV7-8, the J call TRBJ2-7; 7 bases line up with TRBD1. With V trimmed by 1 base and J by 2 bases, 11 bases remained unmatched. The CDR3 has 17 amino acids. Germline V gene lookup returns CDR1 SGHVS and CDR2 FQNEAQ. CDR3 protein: CASSLVEYRTGTYEQYF. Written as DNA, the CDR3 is TGTGCCAGCAGCTTAGTTGAGTATCGGACAGGAACCTACGAGCAGTACTTC. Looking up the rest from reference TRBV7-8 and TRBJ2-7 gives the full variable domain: GAGVSQSPRYKVAKRGQDVALRCDPISGHVSLFWYQQALGQGPEFLTYFQNEAQLDKSGLPSDRFFAERPEGSVSTLKIQRTQQEDSAVYLCASSLVEYRTGTYEQYFGPGTRLTVT.

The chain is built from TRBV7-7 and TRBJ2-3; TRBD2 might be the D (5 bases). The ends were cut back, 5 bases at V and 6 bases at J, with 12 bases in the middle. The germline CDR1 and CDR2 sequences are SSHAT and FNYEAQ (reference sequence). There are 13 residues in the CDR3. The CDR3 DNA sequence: TGTGCCAGCAGCCAGGACTTGGGGGATACGCAGTATTTT. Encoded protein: CASSQDLGDTQYF.

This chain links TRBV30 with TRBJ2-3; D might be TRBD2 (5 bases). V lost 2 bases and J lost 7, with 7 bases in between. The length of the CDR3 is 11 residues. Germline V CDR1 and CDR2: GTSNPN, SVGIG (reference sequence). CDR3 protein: CAWSRGNTQYF. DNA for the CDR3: TGTGCCTGGAGTCGGGGAAATACGCAGTATTTT.

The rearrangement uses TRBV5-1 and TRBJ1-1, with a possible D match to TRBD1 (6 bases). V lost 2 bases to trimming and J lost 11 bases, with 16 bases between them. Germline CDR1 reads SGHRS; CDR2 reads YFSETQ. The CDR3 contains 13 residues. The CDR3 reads CASSFVVGGPAFF. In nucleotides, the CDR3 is TGCGCCAGCAGCTTTGTAGTGGGGGGGCCTGCTTTCTTT.

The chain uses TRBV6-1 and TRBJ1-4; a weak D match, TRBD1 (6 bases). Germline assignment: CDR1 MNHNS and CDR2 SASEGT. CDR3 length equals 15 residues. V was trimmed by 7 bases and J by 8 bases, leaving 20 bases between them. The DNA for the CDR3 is TGTGCCAGCACCATTAACAGGGCGAGGGGCGAAAAACTGTTTTTT. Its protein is CASTINRARGEKLFF.

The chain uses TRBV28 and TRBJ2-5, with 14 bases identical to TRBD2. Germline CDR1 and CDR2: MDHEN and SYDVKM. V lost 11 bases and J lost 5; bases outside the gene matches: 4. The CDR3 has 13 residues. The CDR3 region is CACRTSGRETQYF. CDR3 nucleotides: TGTGCCTGTCGGACTAGCGGGAGGGAGACCCAGTACTTC.

Written as DNA, the CDR3 is TGTGCCAGCAGCACGCGCCCCCGATCGGGCTACAATGAGCAGTTCTTC. It is translated as CASSTRPRSGYNEQFF. V and J are TRBV11-1 and TRBJ2-1; D is undetermined. The V end was cut by 5 bases, the J end by 3 bases, with 17 bases between. CDR1 and CDR2 (germline): SGHAT, FQDESV (reference sequence). The CDR3 runs to 16 residues.

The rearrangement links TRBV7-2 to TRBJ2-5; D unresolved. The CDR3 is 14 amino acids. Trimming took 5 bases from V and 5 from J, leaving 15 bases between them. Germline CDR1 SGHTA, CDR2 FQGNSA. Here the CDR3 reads CASSLSLGRETQYF. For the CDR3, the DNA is TGTGCCAGCAGCCTCTCCCTAGGAAGGGAGACCCAGTACTTC.

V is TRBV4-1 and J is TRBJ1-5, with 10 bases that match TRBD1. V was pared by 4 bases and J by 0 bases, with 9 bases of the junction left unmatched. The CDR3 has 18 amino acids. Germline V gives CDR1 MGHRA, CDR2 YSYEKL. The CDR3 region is CASSPRDRGVGSNQPQHF. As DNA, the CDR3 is TGCGCCAGCAGCCCTAGGGACAGGGGAGTGGGTAGCAATCAGCCCCAGCATTTT.

CDR3 in amino acids: CASSQRGGTGVKNIQYF. CDR3 DNA: TGTGCCAGCAGCCAACGAGGTGGGACAGGGGTAAAAAACATTCAGTACTTC. V and J are TRBV27 and TRBJ2-4; 10 positions match TRBD1. From germline, CDR1 is MNHEY and CDR2 SMNVEV (reference sequence). CDR3 length equals 17 residues. V was clipped by 6 bases and J by 4 bases; unmatched bases: 12.

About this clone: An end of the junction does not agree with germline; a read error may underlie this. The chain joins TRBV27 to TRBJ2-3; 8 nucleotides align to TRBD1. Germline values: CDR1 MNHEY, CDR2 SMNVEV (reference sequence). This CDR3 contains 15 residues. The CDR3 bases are TGTGCCACCAGTGACCCGACAGGGGGCACAGATACGCAGTATTTT. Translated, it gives CATSDPTGGTDTQYF.